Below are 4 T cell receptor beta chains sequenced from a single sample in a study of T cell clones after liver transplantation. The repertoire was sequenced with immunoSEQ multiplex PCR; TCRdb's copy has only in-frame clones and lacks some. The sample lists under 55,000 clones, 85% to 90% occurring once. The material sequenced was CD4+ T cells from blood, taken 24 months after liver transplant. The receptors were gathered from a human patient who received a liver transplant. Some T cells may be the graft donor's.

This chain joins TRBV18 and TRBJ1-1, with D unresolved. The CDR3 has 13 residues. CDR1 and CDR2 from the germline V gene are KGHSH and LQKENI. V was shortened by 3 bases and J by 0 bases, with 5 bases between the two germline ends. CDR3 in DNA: TGTGCCAGCTCACCCCAGATGAACACTGAAGCTTTCTTT. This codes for CASSPQMNTEAFF.

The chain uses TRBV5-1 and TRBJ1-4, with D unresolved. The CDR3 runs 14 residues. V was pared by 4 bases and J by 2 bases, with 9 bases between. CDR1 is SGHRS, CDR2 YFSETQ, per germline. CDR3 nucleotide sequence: TGCGCCAGCAGCGGCGGGTCCACTAATGAAAAACTGTTTTTT. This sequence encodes CASSGGSTNEKLFF. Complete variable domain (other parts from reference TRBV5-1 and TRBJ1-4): KAGVTQTPRYLIKTRGQQVTLSCSPISGHRSVSWYQQTPGQGLQFLFEYFSETQRNKGNFPGRFSGRQFSNSRSEMNVSTLELGDSALYLCASSGGSTNEKLFFGSGTQLSVL.

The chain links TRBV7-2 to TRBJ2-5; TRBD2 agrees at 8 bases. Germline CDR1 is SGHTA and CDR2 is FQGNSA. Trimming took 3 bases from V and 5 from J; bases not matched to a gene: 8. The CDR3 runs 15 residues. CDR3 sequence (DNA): TGTGCCAGCAGCTTCCCGGGACTAGGGCTGGAGACCCAGTACTTC. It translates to CASSFPGLGLETQYF.

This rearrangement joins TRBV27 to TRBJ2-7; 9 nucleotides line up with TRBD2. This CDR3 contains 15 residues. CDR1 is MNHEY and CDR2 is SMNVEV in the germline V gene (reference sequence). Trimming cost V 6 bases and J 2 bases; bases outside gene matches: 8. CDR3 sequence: CASSAPGTSTYEQYF. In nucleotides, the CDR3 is TGTGCCAGCAGCGCTCCTGGGACTAGCACCTACGAGCAGTACTTC.